Presented here are 32 T cell receptor beta chains from one specimen sequenced in a study of cytomegalovirus exposure and HLA in healthy donors. This PCR relied on a set of 60 Vbeta primers and 13 Jbeta primers. Libraries were prepared by immunoSEQ multiplex PCR; TCRdb keeps only in-frame clonotypes and omits some of them. This sample has about 160,000 clones, with about 81% found just once. What was sequenced was PBMCs. The receptors shown here come from a woman between 50 and 59 years old in good health and CMV-seropositive.

The chain has TRBV7-6 and TRBJ1-6; 10 bases agree with TRBD1. CDR1 is SGHVS and CDR2 is FNYEAQ in the germline V gene. V shed 5 bases and J 10 bases; nucleotides not matched to a gene: 8. This CDR3 spans 15 amino acids. CDR3 DNA: TGTGCCAGCAGCAACACCGGGACAGGGGTCTCACCCCTCCACTTT. This encodes CASSNTGTGVSPLHF.

The chain is built from TRBV7-9 and TRBJ1-2, with D maybe TRBD1 (6 bases). Germline V CDR1 and CDR2: SEHNR, FQNEAQ (reference sequence). Trimming took off 4 bases at V and 6 bases at J, with 18 bases between the two ends. This CDR3 has 15 residues. The CDR3 DNA follows: TGTGCCAGCAGCTACCGGGACACCCAGCCTCATGGCTACACCTTC. This sequence encodes CASSYRDTQPHGYTF.

This chain connects TRBV7-9 to TRBJ2-5; TRBD2 might be the D (7 bases). Germline-derived CDR1 and CDR2 are SEHNR and FQNEAQ (reference sequence). Trimming left V 2 bases short and J 5 bases short, with 15 bases between. The CDR3 length is 15 residues. The CDR3: CASSLMSGGLETQYF. CDR3 in DNA: TGTGCCAGCAGCTTAATGTCGGGGGGCCTTGAGACCCAGTACTTC.

The chain joins TRBV13 to TRBJ2-1, with D possibly TRBD2 on 6 matching bases. CDR3 length: 16 residues. Germline CDR1 reads PRHDT; CDR2 reads FYEKMQ (reference sequence). V was shortened by 5 bases and J by 0 bases, with 14 bases between the two germline ends. This CDR3 reads CASSGEVMSSYNEQFF. Here the CDR3 DNA reads TGTGCCAGCAGCGGGGAGGTCATGAGCTCCTACAATGAGCAGTTCTTC.

This rearrangement joins TRBV18 to TRBJ1-1; possible D gene TRBD1, 6 bases. Germline CDR1 is KGHSH and CDR2 is LQKENI. CDR3 length: 14 amino acids. Trimming cost V 4 bases and J 4 bases, with 13 bases left between them. CDR3 in DNA: TGTGCCAGCTCACACAGGGAGAGGGGCACTGAAGCTTTCTTT. As protein: CASSHRERGTEAFF. Using reference TRBV18 and TRBJ1-1 for the parts outside the CDR3, the full variable domain is NAGVMQNPRHLVRRRGQEARLRCSPMKGHSHVYWYRQLPEEGLKFMVYLQKENIIDESGMPKERFSAEFPKEGPSILRIQQVVRGDSAAYFCASSHRERGTEAFFGQGTRLTVV.

This chain uses TRBV2 with TRBJ2-5, with 9 positions matching TRBD2. CDR3 length equals 15 residues. Germline CDR1 reads SNHLY; CDR2 reads FYNNEI. V lost 7 bases and J lost 2; bases outside the gene matches: 8. The CDR3: CASTKGLAGQETQYF. The CDR3 DNA sequence: TGTGCCAGCACCAAAGGGCTAGCGGGACAAGAGACCCAGTACTTC.

The gene calls are TRBV30 and TRBJ1-2; 10 bases match TRBD1. Unmatched junction bases numbered 9, after V lost 4 bases and J lost 4 bases. CDR3 length: 15 residues. The germline CDR1 and CDR2 sequences are GTSNPN and SVGIG (reference sequence). CDR3 DNA: TGTGCCTGGAATCACGGGACAGGGGTTCCCTATGGCTACACCTTC. It yields the protein CAWNHGTGVPYGYTF.

The chain recombines TRBV5-1 with TRBJ2-1, with 8 nucleotides matching TRBD2. The CDR3 sequence is 14 residues long. V shed 6 bases and J 8 bases; nucleotides not matched to a gene: 10. CDR1 is SGHRS and CDR2 is YFSETQ in the germline V gene. CDR3 in amino acids: CASNAGGGGDEQFF. The CDR3 nucleotides are TGCGCCAGCAACGCGGGGGGCGGGGGCGATGAGCAGTTCTTC.

V is TRBV2 and J is TRBJ2-1, with D possibly being TRBD1 (5 bases). In germline, CDR1 is SNHLY, CDR2 FYNNEI. Trimming pared 0 bases from V and 7 bases from J, leaving 10 bases between. This CDR3 region has 14 residues. The CDR3 coding sequence is TGTGCCAGCAGTGAAGCGGCCAACAGGAATGAGCAGTTCTTC. It yields the protein CASSEAANRNEQFF.

There are a few counts of this clone. The chain links TRBV19 to TRBJ1-1; a possible D gene is TRBD1 (6 bases). Trimming took off 5 bases at V and 3 bases at J, with 16 bases between the two ends. Germline V CDR1 and CDR2: LNHDA, SQIVND (reference sequence). The CDR3 extends over 15 amino acids. CDR3: CASSPGQLGYTEAFF. CDR3 sequence (DNA): TGTGCCAGTAGTCCAGGACAGTTAGGGTACACTGAAGCTTTCTTT. The complete variable domain, with remaining parts taken from reference TRBV19 and TRBJ1-1, reads DGGITQSPKYLFRKEGQNVTLSCEQNLNHDAMYWYRQDPGQGLRLIYYSQIVNDFQKGDIAEGYSVSREKKESFPLTVTSAQKNPTAFYLCASSPGQLGYTEAFFGQGTRLTVV.

The rearrangement links TRBV11-3 to TRBJ2-1; perhaps TRBD2 as D (6 bases). This CDR3 spans 14 amino acids. CDR1 and CDR2 from the germline V gene are SGHNT and YENEEA. Trimming stripped 3 bases from V and 4 bases from J, with 10 bases between. In DNA, the CDR3 is TGTGCCAGCAGCTTGGGGGGTCTTTACAATGAGCAGTTCTTC. Its protein is CASSLGGLYNEQFF.

This clone was detected only a few times. The chain carries TRBV11-2 and TRBJ2-2; 12 nucleotides line up with TRBD2. Germline CDR1 SGHAT, CDR2 FQNNGV. The V segment lost 5 bases and the J segment 3 bases; nucleotides outside the gene matches: 10. The CDR3 has 18 residues. In DNA form, the CDR3 reads TGTGCCAGCAGCCCGGGGACTAGCGGGCCTTACTACACCGGGGAGCTGTTTTTT. It encodes CASSPGTSGPYYTGELFF.

The chain employs TRBV30 and TRBJ2-2; 7 nucleotides line up with TRBD2. Per germline, CDR1 GTSNPN and CDR2 SVGIG (reference sequence). The CDR3 has 14 amino acids. The J segment lost 6 bases and the V segment lost 0 bases, leaving 4 bases of the junction unmatched. The CDR3 loop reads CAWSVSRGAGELFF. The DNA of the CDR3 is TGTGCCTGGAGTGTCAGTCGGGGGGCCGGGGAGCTGTTTTTT.

The chain employs TRBV13 and TRBJ2-3; 8 positions agree with TRBD2. Germline lookup yields CDR1 PRHDT and CDR2 FYEKMQ (reference sequence). J was trimmed by 3 bases and V by 0 bases; bases with no gene match: 11. The CDR3 covers 18 residues. CDR3 sequence reads: CASSLGLTAGGWTDTQYF. DNA of the CDR3: TGTGCCAGCAGCTTAGGCCTAACGGCGGGGGGATGGACAGATACGCAGTATTTT.

CDR3 nucleotides: TGTGCCAGCAGCCGACAGGGCGCGGAGACCCAGTACTTC. It translates to CASSRQGAETQYF. The chain couples TRBV7-9 to TRBJ2-5; TRBD1 agrees at 7 bases. The V and J ends lost 5 bases and 5 bases, in that order; junction bases with no gene match: 5. CDR1 SEHNR and CDR2 FQNEAQ come from the germline V gene (reference sequence). This CDR3 comprises 13 residues.

The sample holds one count of this clone. V usage is TRBV27 and J usage is TRBJ1-2; D remains unclear. The CDR3 loop spans 13 amino acids. Deletions cut 3 bases from V and 5 bases from J, with 10 bases between. Germline CDR1 is MNHEY and CDR2 is SMNVEV (reference sequence). CDR3 sequence (DNA): TGTGCCAGCAGTTTTCCAAACGGGTATGGCTACACCTTC. Protein: CASSFPNGYGYTF.

In the case of this clone: The same CDR3 is also encoded by other DNA sequences in this sample. The rearrangement uses TRBV2 and TRBJ2-1; 7 nucleotides align to TRBD1. CDR1 is SNHLY and CDR2 is FYNNEI in the germline V gene. Unmatched junction bases numbered 2, after V lost 6 bases and J lost 9 bases. The CDR3 runs 11 residues. The CDR3 region has the DNA TGTGCCAGCAGCCCAGGGGGTGAGCAGTTCTTC. This translates into CASSPGGEQFF.

This clone was detected once. The chain joins TRBV9 to TRBJ1-1, with 7 bases identical to TRBD1. After removal of 4 bases from V and 7 bases from J, the junction contained 7 bases not matched to a gene. From germline, CDR1 is SGDLS and CDR2 YYNGEE. The CDR3 has 13 residues. CDR3 in DNA: TGTGCCAGCAGCACGGGGACAGCTAATGAAGCTTTCTTT. Residues: CASSTGTANEAFF.

V and J are TRBV2 and TRBJ2-3, with D uncertain. Per the germline V gene, CDR1 is SNHLY and CDR2 is FYNNEI. With 2 bases removed from V and 2 bases from J, the gap between germline ends came to 8 bases. The CDR3 spans 14 residues. This CDR3 is CASSELRITDTQYF. CDR3 coding DNA: TGTGCCAGCAGTGAACTCAGAATCACAGATACGCAGTATTTT.

The V call is TRBV15, the J call TRBJ1-2, with D tentatively TRBD1 (5 bases). This CDR3 has 19 amino acids. Trimming stripped 1 base from V and 2 bases from J, with 23 bases between. Per germline, CDR1 LNHNV and CDR2 YYDKDF (reference sequence). This CDR3 is CATSRGWTNRAAINYGYTF. In DNA, the CDR3 is TGTGCCACCAGCAGAGGATGGACAAATAGAGCTGCTATAAACTATGGCTACACCTTC.

This clone was seen a handful of times. This sequence joins TRBV6-1 and TRBJ1-4; possible D gene TRBD1, 6 bases. CDR3 length equals 15 residues. Germline V gene lookup returns CDR1 MNHNS and CDR2 SASEGT. The V and J ends lost 3 bases and 5 bases respectively, with 13 bases between them. CDR3 DNA sequence: TGTGCCAGCAGTGAGCTCGGGACACAAAATGAAAAACTGTTTTTT. Translation: CASSELGTQNEKLFF.

This clone occurred a few times. V usage is TRBV7-6 and J usage is TRBJ1-1, with D uncertain. The CDR3 loop spans 13 amino acids. Trimming cost V 5 bases and J 4 bases, with 11 bases left between them. Per the germline V gene, CDR1 is SGHVS and CDR2 is FNYEAQ. The CDR3 here is CASSAGEGTEAFF. The CDR3 DNA reads as TGTGCCAGCAGCGCCGGTGAGGGCACTGAAGCTTTCTTT. The variable domain in full, with the rest retrieved from reference TRBV7-6 and TRBJ1-1, is GAGVSQSPRYKVTKRGQDVALRCDPISGHVSLYWYRQALGQGPEFLTYFNYEAQQDKSGLPNDRFSAERPEGSISTLTIQRTEQRDSAMYRCASSAGEGTEAFFGQGTRLTVV.

The chain recombines TRBV5-1 with TRBJ2-5; 8 nucleotides line up with TRBD2. The assigned J gene may be wrong: the sequence end matches TRBJ2-7 better. Germline V gives CDR1 SGHRS, CDR2 YFSETQ. The CDR3 runs 15 residues. DNA of the CDR3: TGCGCCAGCAGCTTGGCGGGGGGGACAACCTACGAGCAGTACTTC. This gives the protein CASSLAGGTTYEQYF.

V and J are TRBV7-3 and TRBJ2-2; maybe TRBD2 (5 bases). Deletions cut 3 bases from V and 5 bases from J, with 10 bases between. Germline V gene lookup returns CDR1 SGHTA and CDR2 FQGTGA. CDR3 length equals 14 residues. As DNA, the CDR3 is TGTGCCAGCAGCTTCACGGGAAGTACCGGGGAGCTGTTTTTT. This codes for CASSFTGSTGELFF.

V and J are TRBV14 and TRBJ2-3, with D perhaps matching TRBD1 (5 bases). This CDR3 contains 14 residues. Per germline, CDR1 SGHDN and CDR2 FVKESK. Between the trimmed V and J ends, which lost 4 bases and 4 bases, there was a span of 12 bases. The CDR3 coding sequence is TGTGCCAGCAGCCGATTAGGGGTTTCAGATACGCAGTATTTT. It yields the protein CASSRLGVSDTQYF. Looking up the rest from reference TRBV14 and TRBJ2-3 gives the full variable domain: EAGVTQFPSHSVIEKGQTVTLRCDPISGHDNLYWYRRVMGKEIKFLLHFVKESKQDESGMPNNRFLAERTGGTYSTLKVQPAELEDSGVYFCASSRLGVSDTQYFGPGTRLTVL.

The gene calls are TRBV2 and TRBJ2-7; D is undetermined. This CDR3 spans 11 amino acids. The germline gives CDR1 SNHLY, CDR2 FYNNEI. V lost 2 bases, J lost 7 bases, and 6 bases lay in between. Written as DNA, the CDR3 is TGTGCCAGCAGTGAATACTTGGAGCAGTACTTC. Its translation is CASSEYLEQYF. The full variable domain, completed using reference TRBV2 and TRBJ2-7, is EPEVTQTPSHQVTQMGQEVILRCVPISNHLYFYWYRQILGQKVEFLVSFYNNEISEKSEIFDDQFSVERPDGSNFTLKIRSTKLEDSAMYFCASSEYLEQYFGPGTRLTVT.

There are a few counts of this clone. The V call is TRBV29-1, the J call TRBJ1-4; TRBD1 agrees at 9 bases. V shed 4 bases, J shed 7 bases, and the junction held 10 bases outside the gene matches. CDR1 is SQVTM, CDR2 ANQGSEA, per germline. CDR3 length: 15 amino acids. DNA for the CDR3: TGCAGCGTTGGAGGGACAGGGAACGAAGGTGAAAAACTGTTTTTT. This gives the protein CSVGGTGNEGEKLFF.

The V and J genes are TRBV27 and TRBJ1-2; D gene ambiguous. Trimming stripped 6 bases from V and 1 base from J, with 9 bases between. The CDR3 is 13 amino acids. CDR1 and CDR2 (germline): MNHEY, SMNVEV (reference sequence). As DNA, the CDR3 is TGTGCCAGCAGCCCATCTAATAACTATGGCTACACCTTC. Residues: CASSPSNNYGYTF.

CDR3 nucleotide sequence: TGTGCCAGCAGCTTAGAAGGGACAGCGACTTACAATGAGCAGTTCTTC. Translation: CASSLEGTATYNEQFF. J is TRBJ2-1 and V is TRBV11-3; 7 bases are shared with TRBD1. Trimming at V came to 0 bases and at J to 4 bases, leaving 6 bases not matched to a gene. The CDR3 runs 16 residues. Germline V gene data show CDR1 as SGHNT and CDR2 as YENEEA.

The V gene is TRBV27, the J gene TRBJ2-5; 9 nucleotides align to TRBD2. The CDR3 runs to 15 residues. J gave up 7 bases and V 1 base, and 7 bases lay outside the gene matches. Germline V gives CDR1 MNHEY, CDR2 SMNVEV (reference sequence). CDR3 in DNA: TGTGCCAGCAGTTTATATGCTAGCGGGGTTCGGACCCAGTACTTC. Its translation: CASSLYASGVRTQYF.

This clone was seen only a few times. The V and J genes are TRBV10-1 and TRBJ2-7; no clear D. The CDR3 runs 13 residues. The germline V gene has CDR1 WNHNN and CDR2 SYGVQD (reference sequence). Deletions cut 3 bases from V and 3 bases from J, with 9 bases between. Here the CDR3 reads CASSDLGSYEQYF. Written as DNA, the CDR3 is TGCGCCAGCAGTGATTTGGGCAGCTACGAGCAGTACTTC.

This chain joins TRBV6-5 and TRBJ1-2; 9 positions match TRBD1. Germline CDR1 is MNHEY and CDR2 is SVGAGI. V lost 5 bases, J lost 7 bases, and 8 bases stayed unmatched. The CDR3 runs 14 residues. CDR3 sequence: CASSTGTGRSGYTF. In DNA, the CDR3 is TGTGCCAGCAGTACAGGGACAGGGAGAAGTGGCTACACCTTC.